This TCR beta chain was obtained from a study of T cell responses to AZD1222 COVID-19 vaccine. Findings and caveats of the study: Distributed over spike, vaccine-associated CD4 TCRs predominated at 160-218 and 743-854. Spike-specific TCR breadth and depth both grew after two AZD1222 doses.

V lost 2 bases to trimming and J lost 7 bases; unmatched junction nucleotides: 8. The CDR3 sequence is 15 residues long. Germline CDR1 and CDR2: MNHEY and SMNVEV (reference sequence). The analysis combined second doses at about 4 or about 12 weeks. The repertoire was sequenced with immunoSEQ multiplex PCR; TCRdb's copy has only in-frame clones and lacks some. The repertoire consists of roughly 120,000 clones, with around 87% occurring once and the leading ten covering 4% to 5.5%. With regard to this clone: Its antigen is as yet unknown.

Sequenced material: peripheral blood, taken 28 days after the second AZD1222 dose. The rearrangement links TRBV27 to TRBJ2-1, with 7 bases fitting TRBD2. The TCR was taken from an adult who received the AZD1222 COVID-19 vaccine. CDR3 nucleotide sequence: TGTGCCAGCAGTTTACCAGCGGGACCTCCAAATGAGCAGTTCTTC. It is translated as CASSLPAGPPNEQFF.